Sequencing of this T cell receptor (beta chain) was carried out in a study of radiotherapy plus CTLA-4 blockade in lung cancer. Broader study findings: Alongside interferon-beta, early blood T cell clone dynamics were reportedly the best predictor of response. Some TCR clones had been derived from tumors. These clones expanded in peripheral blood after radiotherapy plus ipilimumab.

Germline CDR1 ENHRY, CDR2 SYGVKD. Trimming removed 6 bases at V and 3 bases at J, with 12 bases between. The CDR3 is 13 residues long. On this clone: Its matching antigen is unknown.

Produced via immunoSEQ multiplex PCR; TCRdb's table is partial and in-frame only. The sample has around 50,000 clones; around nine tenths are singletons. The sequence came from a human donor with non-small cell lung cancer that progressed on radiotherapy plus ipilimumab. Some clones in this sample may be carry-over from other donors' samples. The sequencing here drew on peripheral blood, taken from a patient treated with radiotherapy plus ipilimumab. The V gene is TRBV10-3, the J gene TRBJ2-7; possibly TRBD1 for D (6 bases). The CDR3 nucleotides read TGTGCCATCAGCCCGGACAGAAACTACGAGCAGTACTTC. Its translation is CAISPDRNYEQYF.